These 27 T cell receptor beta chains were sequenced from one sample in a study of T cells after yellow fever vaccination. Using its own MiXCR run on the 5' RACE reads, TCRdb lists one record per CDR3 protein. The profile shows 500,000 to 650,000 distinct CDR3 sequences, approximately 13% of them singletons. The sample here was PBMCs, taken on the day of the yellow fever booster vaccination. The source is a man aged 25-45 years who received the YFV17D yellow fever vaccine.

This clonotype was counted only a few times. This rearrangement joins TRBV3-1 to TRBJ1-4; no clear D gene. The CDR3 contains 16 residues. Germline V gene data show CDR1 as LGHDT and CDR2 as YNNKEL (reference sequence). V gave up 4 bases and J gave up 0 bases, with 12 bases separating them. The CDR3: CASSLMGSATNEKLFF. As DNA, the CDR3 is TGTGCCAGCAGCCTTATGGGCAGTGCAACTAATGAAAAACTGTTTTTT.

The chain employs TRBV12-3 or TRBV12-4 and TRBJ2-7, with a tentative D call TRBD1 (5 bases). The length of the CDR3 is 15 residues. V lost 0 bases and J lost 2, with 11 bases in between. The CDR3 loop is CASSLAVRAAYEQYF. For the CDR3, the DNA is TGTGCCAGCAGTTTAGCGGTCAGGGCAGCCTACGAGCAGTACTTC.

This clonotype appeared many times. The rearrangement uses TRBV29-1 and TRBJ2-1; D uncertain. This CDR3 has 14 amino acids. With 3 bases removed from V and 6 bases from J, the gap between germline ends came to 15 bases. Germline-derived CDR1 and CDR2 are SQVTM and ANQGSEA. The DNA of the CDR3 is TGCAGCGTTGATCTTCCGGGCAAGGCCAATGAGCAGTTCTTC. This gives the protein CSVDLPGKANEQFF.

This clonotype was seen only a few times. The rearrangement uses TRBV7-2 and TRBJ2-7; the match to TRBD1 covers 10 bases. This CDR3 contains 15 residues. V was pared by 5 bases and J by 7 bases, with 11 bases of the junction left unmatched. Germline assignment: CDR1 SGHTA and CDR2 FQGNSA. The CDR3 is CASSPPGGQGREQYF. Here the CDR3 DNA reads TGTGCCAGCAGCCCACCGGGGGGACAGGGGAGAGAGCAGTACTTC.

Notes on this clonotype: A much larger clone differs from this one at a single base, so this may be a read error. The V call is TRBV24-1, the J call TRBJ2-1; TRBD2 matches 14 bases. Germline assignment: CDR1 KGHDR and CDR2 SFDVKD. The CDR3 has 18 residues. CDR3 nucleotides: TGTGCCACCAGTGATTCGACTAGCGGGAGGGCTGGGTACAATGTGCAGTTCTTC. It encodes CATSDSTSGRAGYNVQFF.

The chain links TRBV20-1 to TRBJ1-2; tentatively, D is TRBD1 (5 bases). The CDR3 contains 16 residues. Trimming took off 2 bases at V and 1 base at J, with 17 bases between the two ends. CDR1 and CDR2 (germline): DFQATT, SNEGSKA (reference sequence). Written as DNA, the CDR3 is TGCAGTGCTAGAAGCGCGGGGACGCAAGATAACTATGGCTACACCTTC. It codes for CSARSAGTQDNYGYTF.

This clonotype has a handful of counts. The CDR3 here is CASSLTSGRPSTDTQYF. The CDR3 DNA is TGTGCCAGCAGTTTGACTAGCGGGAGGCCCAGCACAGATACGCAGTATTTT. V and J are TRBV12-3 or TRBV12-4 and TRBJ2-3, with TRBD2 matching 13 bases. This CDR3 region has 17 residues. With 3 bases clipped from V and 0 bases from J, the junction kept 3 bases outside the gene matches.

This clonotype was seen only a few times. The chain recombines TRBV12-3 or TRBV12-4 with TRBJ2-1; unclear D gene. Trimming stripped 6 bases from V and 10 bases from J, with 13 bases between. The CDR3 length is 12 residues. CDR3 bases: TGTGCCAGCAGAGTCGACGTTCCAGAGCAGTTCTTC. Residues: CASRVDVPEQFF.

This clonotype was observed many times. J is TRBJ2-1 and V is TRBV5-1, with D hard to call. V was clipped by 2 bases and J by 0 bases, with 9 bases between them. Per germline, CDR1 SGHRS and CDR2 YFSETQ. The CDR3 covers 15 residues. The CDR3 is CASSFALSSYNEQFF. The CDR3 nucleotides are TGCGCCAGCAGCTTTGCCTTGAGCTCCTACAATGAGCAGTTCTTC.

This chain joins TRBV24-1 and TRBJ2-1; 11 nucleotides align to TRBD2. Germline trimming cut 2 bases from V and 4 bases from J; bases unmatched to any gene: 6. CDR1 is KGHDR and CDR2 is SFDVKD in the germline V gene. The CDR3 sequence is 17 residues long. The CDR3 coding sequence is TGTGCCACCAGTGATTCAACCGGGACTAGCGGTTACAATGAGCAGTTCTTC. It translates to CATSDSTGTSGYNEQFF.

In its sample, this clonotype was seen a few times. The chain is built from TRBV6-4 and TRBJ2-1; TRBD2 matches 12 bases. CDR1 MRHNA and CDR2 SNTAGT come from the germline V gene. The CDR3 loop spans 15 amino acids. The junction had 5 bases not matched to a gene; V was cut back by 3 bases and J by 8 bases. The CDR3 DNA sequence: TGTGCCAGCAGTGAACGACTAGCGGGAGTAGATGAGCAGTTCTTC. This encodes CASSERLAGVDEQFF.

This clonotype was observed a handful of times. CDR3 bases: TGTGCCAGCAGCTCGAGGGCAGAGATGGACCCAGGAGCGGAGACCCAGTACTTC. It translates to CASSSRAEMDPGAETQYF. This chain connects TRBV11-2 to TRBJ2-5; TRBD2 is a possible D gene (5 bases). The germline gives CDR1 SGHAT, CDR2 FQNNGV. The CDR3 extends over 18 amino acids. The germline V and J ends were trimmed by 4 bases and 5 bases, with 26 bases remaining between them.

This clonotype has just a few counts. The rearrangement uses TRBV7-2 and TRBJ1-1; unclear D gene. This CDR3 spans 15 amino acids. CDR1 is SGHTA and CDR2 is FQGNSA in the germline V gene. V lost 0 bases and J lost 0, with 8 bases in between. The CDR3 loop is CASSLAPGLNTEAFF. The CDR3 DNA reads TGTGCCAGCAGCTTAGCGCCCGGGCTGAACACTGAAGCTTTCTTT.

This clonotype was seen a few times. CDR3 in amino acids: CASSPQTGPRGYTF. In DNA, the CDR3 is TGTGCCAGCAGTCCCCAGACAGGGCCGCGTGGCTACACCTTC. The genes are TRBV27 and TRBJ1-2, with 7 nucleotides matching TRBD1. The CDR3 runs to 14 residues. V was clipped by 5 bases and J by 7 bases; unmatched bases: 10. Looked up from germline, CDR1 is MNHEY and CDR2 is SMNVEV (reference sequence).

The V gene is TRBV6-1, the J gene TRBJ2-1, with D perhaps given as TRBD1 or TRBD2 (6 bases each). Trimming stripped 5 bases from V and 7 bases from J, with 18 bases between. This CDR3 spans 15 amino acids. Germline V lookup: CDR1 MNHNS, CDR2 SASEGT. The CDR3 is CASSRGESVSNEQFF. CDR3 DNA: TGTGCCAGCAGTAGGGGGGAGAGTGTATCGAATGAGCAGTTCTTC.

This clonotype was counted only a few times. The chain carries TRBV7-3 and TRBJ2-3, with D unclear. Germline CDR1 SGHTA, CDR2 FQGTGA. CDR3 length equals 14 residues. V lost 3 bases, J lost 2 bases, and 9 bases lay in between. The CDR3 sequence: CASSFEGLTDTQYF. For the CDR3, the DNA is TGTGCCAGCAGCTTTGAAGGCCTCACAGATACGCAGTATTTT.

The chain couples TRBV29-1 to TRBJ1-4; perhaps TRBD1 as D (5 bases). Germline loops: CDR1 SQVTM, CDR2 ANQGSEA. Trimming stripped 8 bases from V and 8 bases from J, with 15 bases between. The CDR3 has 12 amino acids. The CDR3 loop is CSFWGWGEKLFF. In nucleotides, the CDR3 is TGCAGCTTCTGGGGCTGGGGAGAAAAACTGTTTTTT. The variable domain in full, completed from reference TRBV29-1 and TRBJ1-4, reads SAVISQKPSRDICQRGTSLTIQCQVDSQVTMMFWYRQQPGQSLTLIATANQGSEATYESGFVIDKFPISRPNLTFSTLTVSNMSPEDSSIYLCSFWGWGEKLFFGSGTQLSVL.

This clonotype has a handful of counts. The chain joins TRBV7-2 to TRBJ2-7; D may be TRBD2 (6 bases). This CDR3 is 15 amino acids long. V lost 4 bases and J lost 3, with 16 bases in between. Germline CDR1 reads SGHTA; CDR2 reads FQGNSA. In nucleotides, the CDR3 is TGTGCCAGCAGCTCGACCTCTATAGCGGTCTACGAGCAGTACTTC. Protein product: CASSSTSIAVYEQYF.

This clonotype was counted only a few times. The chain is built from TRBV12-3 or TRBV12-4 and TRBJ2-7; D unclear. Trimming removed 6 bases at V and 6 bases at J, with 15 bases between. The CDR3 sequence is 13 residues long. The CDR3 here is CASSISRPLEQYF. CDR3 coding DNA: TGTGCCAGCAGCATCTCTAGGCCCCTCGAGCAGTACTTC.

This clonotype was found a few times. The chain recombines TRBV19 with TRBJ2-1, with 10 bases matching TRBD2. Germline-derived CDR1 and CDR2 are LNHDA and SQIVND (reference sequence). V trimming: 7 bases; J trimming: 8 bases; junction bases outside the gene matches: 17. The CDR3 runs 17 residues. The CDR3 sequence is CASTRRHGASGSYEQFF. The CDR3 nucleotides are TGTGCCAGTACCCGACGGCACGGGGCTAGCGGGAGCTATGAGCAGTTCTTC.

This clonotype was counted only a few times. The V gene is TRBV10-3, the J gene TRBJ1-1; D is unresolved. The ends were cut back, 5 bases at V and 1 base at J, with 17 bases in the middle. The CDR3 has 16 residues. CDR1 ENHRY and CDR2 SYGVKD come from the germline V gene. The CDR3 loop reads CAISLLPGEGNTEAFF. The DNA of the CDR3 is TGTGCCATCAGTCTTCTTCCCGGAGAGGGGAACACTGAAGCTTTCTTT.

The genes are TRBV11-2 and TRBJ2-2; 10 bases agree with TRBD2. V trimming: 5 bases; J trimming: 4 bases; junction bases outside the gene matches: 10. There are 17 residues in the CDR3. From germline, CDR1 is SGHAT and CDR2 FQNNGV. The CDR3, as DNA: TGTGCCAGCAGCATCCCTCTAGCGGGAGACGCCACCGGGGAGCTGTTTTTT. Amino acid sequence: CASSIPLAGDATGELFF.

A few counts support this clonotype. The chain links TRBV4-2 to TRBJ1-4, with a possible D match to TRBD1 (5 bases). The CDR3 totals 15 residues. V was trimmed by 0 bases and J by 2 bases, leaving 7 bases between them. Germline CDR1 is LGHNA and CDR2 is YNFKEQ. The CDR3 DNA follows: TGTGCCAGCAGCCAAGAACAGGCGACTAATGAAAAACTGTTTTTT. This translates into CASSQEQATNEKLFF.

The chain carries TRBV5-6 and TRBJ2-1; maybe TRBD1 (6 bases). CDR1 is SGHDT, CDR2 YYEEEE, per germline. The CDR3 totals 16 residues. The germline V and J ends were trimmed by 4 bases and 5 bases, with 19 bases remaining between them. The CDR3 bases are TGTGCCAGCAGCCCTGTCGCCGGGACACCTAACAATGAGCAGTTCTTC. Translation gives CASSPVAGTPNNEQFF.

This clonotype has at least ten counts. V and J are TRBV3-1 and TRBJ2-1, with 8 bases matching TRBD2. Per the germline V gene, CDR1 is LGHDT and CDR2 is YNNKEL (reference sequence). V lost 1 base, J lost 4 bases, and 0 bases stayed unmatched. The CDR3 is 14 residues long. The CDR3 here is CASSQAGGYNEQFF. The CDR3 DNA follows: TGTGCCAGCAGCCAAGCGGGGGGGTACAATGAGCAGTTCTTC.

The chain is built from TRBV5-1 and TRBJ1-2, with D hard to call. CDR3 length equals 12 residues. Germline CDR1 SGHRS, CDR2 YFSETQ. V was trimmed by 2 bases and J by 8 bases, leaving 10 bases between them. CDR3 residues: CASSFPPKGYTF. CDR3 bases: TGCGCCAGCAGCTTCCCGCCAAAAGGCTACACCTTC.

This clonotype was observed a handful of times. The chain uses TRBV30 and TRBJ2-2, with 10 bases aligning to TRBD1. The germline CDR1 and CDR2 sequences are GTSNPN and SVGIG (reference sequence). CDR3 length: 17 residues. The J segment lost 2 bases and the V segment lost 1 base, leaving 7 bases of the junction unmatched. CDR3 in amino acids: CAWSADRTGGNTGELFF. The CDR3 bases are TGTGCCTGGAGTGCCGACCGGACAGGGGGTAACACCGGGGAGCTGTTTTTT.